The 32 T cell receptor beta chains below come from one sample, sequenced in a study of shared clonotypes between healthy human individuals. Here immunoSEQ multiplex PCR was the method, and the copy in TCRdb shows in-frame clones only, minus some. This sample has more than 2,000,000 clones, with approximately 94% found just once. Sample: naive CD4+ T cells sorted from blood. The subset is: CD45RA+ positively selected. The receptors here all came from a young man in good health.

This clone was found once. V and J are TRBV5-4 and TRBJ1-2, with unresolved D. The CDR3 contains 14 residues. The germline V gene encodes CDR1 SGHNT and CDR2 YYREEE (reference sequence). V was shortened by 3 bases and J by 8 bases, with 17 bases between the two germline ends. The CDR3 loop reads CASSSPLDFQGYTF. DNA of the CDR3: TGTGCCAGCAGCTCCCCTCTGGACTTTCAGGGCTACACCTTC.

This chain joins TRBV4-1 and TRBJ2-7; 8 bases agree with TRBD2. The CDR3 extends over 19 amino acids. V gave up 0 bases and J gave up 2 bases; unmatched junction bases: 15. The germline V gene has CDR1 MGHRA and CDR2 YSYEKL. CDR3 bases: TGCGCCAGCAGCCAAGAAAGGCTAGCGGGCGGGGGTATTACCTACGAGCAGTACTTC. It codes for CASSQERLAGGGITYEQYF.

J is TRBJ1-3 and V is TRBV29-1; possible D gene TRBD1, 5 bases. The CDR3 extends over 13 amino acids. Trimming removed 4 bases from V and 0 bases from J, with 7 bases in between. CDR1 is SQVTM and CDR2 is ANQGSEA in the germline V gene. The CDR3 spells CSVGQLSGNTIYF. CDR3 in DNA: TGCAGCGTTGGACAGCTCTCTGGAAACACCATATATTTT.

In the case of this clone: The same CDR3 arises from other DNA sequences in this sample as well. V is TRBV11-2 and J is TRBJ2-7, with 7 bases fitting TRBD1. In germline, CDR1 is SGHAT, CDR2 FQNNGV. The V gene end was trimmed by 3 bases and the J gene end by 1 base; junction bases not matched to a gene: 3. This CDR3 contains 14 residues. The CDR3 nucleotides are TGTGCCAGCAGCTTGGACAGGCTATCCTACGAGCAGTACTTC. Translated, it gives CASSLDRLSYEQYF.

This clone is a singleton in its sample. The rearrangement uses TRBV7-2 and TRBJ2-3; weak D call: TRBD2 (6 bases). Trimming left V 10 bases short and J 1 base short, with 18 bases between. Germline CDR1 and CDR2: SGHTA and FQGNSA. The CDR3 runs to 15 residues. The CDR3 DNA reads as TGTGCCACCGATGGAGGATCGGGGGGCACAGATACGCAGTATTTT. Protein: CATDGGSGGTDTQYF.

This sequence joins TRBV15 and TRBJ2-3; no reliable D call. This CDR3 has 15 amino acids. Germline V gene data show CDR1 as LNHNV and CDR2 as YYDKDF (reference sequence). V lost 3 bases to trimming and J lost 0 bases, with 10 bases between them. The CDR3: CATSRDGISTDTQYF. The CDR3 coding sequence is TGTGCCACCAGCAGGGACGGTATAAGCACAGATACGCAGTATTTT. Together with reference TRBV15 and TRBJ2-3, the CDR3 gives the full variable domain: DAMVIQNPRYQVTQFGKPVTLSCSQTLNHNVMYWYQQKSSQAPKLLFHYYDKDFNNEADTPDNFQSRRPNTSFCFLDIRSPGLGDTAMYLCATSRDGISTDTQYFGPGTRLTVL.

This clone has just one count. CDR3: CASSLVATGGYEQYF. The CDR3 nucleotides are TGCGCCAGCAGCTTGGTAGCGACAGGGGGGTATGAGCAGTACTTC. This rearrangement joins TRBV5-1 to TRBJ2-7; TRBD1 agrees at 9 bases. From germline, CDR1 is SGHRS and CDR2 YFSETQ. The CDR3 is 15 residues long. The V gene end was trimmed by 0 bases and the J gene end by 7 bases; junction bases not matched to a gene: 8.

The V and J genes are TRBV9 and TRBJ2-1, with a possible D match to TRBD1 (6 bases). Trimming took 4 bases from V and 9 from J, leaving 20 bases between them. Germline V gene lookup returns CDR1 SGDLS and CDR2 YYNGEE. The CDR3 has 15 residues. The CDR3 protein is CASSLPPVGQSEQFF. The CDR3 DNA reads as TGTGCCAGCAGCCTTCCCCCAGTGGGACAAAGTGAGCAGTTCTTC.

The chain is built from TRBV18 and TRBJ2-3; D unresolved. Trimming took 1 base from V and 2 from J, leaving 7 bases between them. The germline V gene has CDR1 KGHSH and CDR2 LQKENI. The CDR3 spans 14 residues. The CDR3 spells CASSPRPYTDTQYF. CDR3 in DNA: TGTGCCAGCTCACCACGGCCCTACACAGATACGCAGTATTTT.

This rearrangement joins TRBV10-3 to TRBJ2-3, with D maybe TRBD2 (6 bases). Germline V gives CDR1 ENHRY, CDR2 SYGVKD. V was shortened by 6 bases and J by 1 base, with 20 bases between the two germline ends. The CDR3 extends over 17 amino acids. The CDR3 DNA sequence: TGTGCCATCAGCGGCACCAAGGGGCGGGGAGGCACAGATACGCAGTATTTT. Translated, it gives CAISGTKGRGGTDTQYF.

The chain uses TRBV4-3 and TRBJ2-6, with a tentative D call TRBD2 (6 bases). The CDR3 is 20 residues long. Trimming removed 0 bases at V and 0 bases at J, with 18 bases between. CDR1 is LGHNA, CDR2 YSLEER, per germline. The CDR3 DNA reads TGCGCCAGCAGCCAAGATTCGCAAAAGGGAGGTTTCTCTGGGGCCAACGTCCTGACTTTC. Its protein is CASSQDSQKGGFSGANVLTF.

The V call is TRBV6-6, the J call TRBJ1-6; D unclear. Per germline, CDR1 MNHNY and CDR2 SVGAGI (reference sequence). V was clipped by 5 bases and J by 0 bases, with 11 bases between them. This CDR3 comprises 16 residues. CDR3 nucleotide sequence: TGTGCCAGCAGTCGGACCTCGAGCTCCTATAATTCACCCCTCCACTTT. Protein sequence: CASSRTSSSYNSPLHF.

This chain connects TRBV5-4 to TRBJ2-3; TRBD2 agrees at 14 bases. Looked up from germline, CDR1 is SGHNT and CDR2 is YYREEE (reference sequence). This CDR3 comprises 19 residues. J gave up 3 bases and V 0 bases, and 9 bases lay outside the gene matches. CDR3 region: CASSLGGLAGAVRTDTQYF. The CDR3 DNA is TGTGCCAGCAGCTTGGGGGGACTAGCGGGAGCGGTTCGAACAGATACGCAGTATTTT.

This clone was counted only a few times. The chain joins TRBV5-1 to TRBJ2-4, with a weak D call TRBD1 (5 bases). CDR1 and CDR2 from the germline V gene are SGHRS and YFSETQ. The CDR3 sequence is 14 residues long. V was shortened by 0 bases and J by 2 bases, with 6 bases between the two germline ends. CDR3 coding DNA: TGCGCCAGCAGCTTGGCAGGGACCAAAAACATTCAGTACTTC. Protein sequence: CASSLAGTKNIQYF. Variable domain in full (rest from reference TRBV5-1 and TRBJ2-4): KAGVTQTPRYLIKTRGQQVTLSCSPISGHRSVSWYQQTPGQGLQFLFEYFSETQRNKGNFPGRFSGRQFSNSRSEMNVSTLELGDSALYLCASSLAGTKNIQYFGAGTRLSVL.

The V call is TRBV7-9, the J call TRBJ1-4; D is unclear. Between the trimmed V and J ends, which lost 6 bases and 2 bases, there was a span of 10 bases. There are 14 residues in the CDR3. Germline V CDR1 and CDR2: SEHNR, FQNEAQ (reference sequence). This CDR3 is CASRLPGTNEKLFF. The DNA for the CDR3 is TGTGCCAGCAGGTTGCCTGGGACTAATGAAAAACTGTTTTTT.

The V and J genes are TRBV28 and TRBJ2-4; TRBD1 agrees at 7 bases. The V gene end was trimmed by 3 bases and the J gene end by 7 bases; junction bases not matched to a gene: 6. Germline lookup yields CDR1 MDHEN and CDR2 SYDVKM. CDR3 length: 14 amino acids. CDR3 nucleotides: TGTGCCAGCAGTTTCCGGACAGGAGGCAACATTCAGTACTTC. Translated: CASSFRTGGNIQYF.

The chain uses TRBV5-6 and TRBJ2-1; 12 bases line up with TRBD2. This CDR3 contains 18 residues. V was clipped by 0 bases and J by 7 bases; unmatched bases: 11. CDR1 and CDR2 from the germline V gene are SGHDT and YYEEEE. In DNA, the CDR3 is TGTGCCAGCAGCTTGGCGCTAGCGGGGGGGCCCGTTCGGAATGAGCAGTTCTTC. The encoded protein is CASSLALAGGPVRNEQFF.

About this clone itself: This specimen includes other DNA sequences encoding the same CDR3. J is TRBJ2-3 and V is TRBV10-3, with D hard to call. CDR1 and CDR2 from the germline V gene are ENHRY and SYGVKD. The V gene lost 3 bases and the J gene lost 4 bases, with 2 bases spanning the gap. The CDR3 has 11 amino acids. The CDR3 sequence is CAISDADTQYF. In DNA form, the CDR3 reads TGTGCCATCAGTGATGCAGATACGCAGTATTTT.

The chain is built from TRBV5-1 and TRBJ2-5; the match to TRBD1 covers 8 bases. Trimming took 0 bases from V and 5 from J; bases not matched to a gene: 9. Germline V gene data show CDR1 as SGHRS and CDR2 as YFSETQ. The CDR3 runs 16 residues. The CDR3 nucleotides read TGCGCCAGCAGCTTGGGAACAGGGGGAAGTCTGGAGACCCAGTACTTC. Protein: CASSLGTGGSLETQYF.

The chain carries TRBV11-2 and TRBJ2-2; D is uncertain. CDR3 size: 13 residues. CDR1 and CDR2 from the germline V gene are SGHAT and FQNNGV. Between the trimmed V and J ends, which lost 6 bases and 6 bases, there was a span of 11 bases. CDR3 protein: CASSSSSSGELFF. CDR3 in DNA: TGTGCCAGCAGTTCTAGTTCCTCCGGGGAGCTGTTTTTT.

This clone has just one count. This chain uses TRBV5-4 with TRBJ2-7; D is perhaps TRBD2 (7 bases). This CDR3 has 15 residues. The germline V and J ends were trimmed by 4 bases and 3 bases, with 17 bases remaining between them. Germline V gives CDR1 SGHNT, CDR2 YYREEE (reference sequence). CDR3 nucleotide sequence: TGTGCCAGCAGCCTTCTTGCGGGGGACAACTACGAGCAGTACTTC. Protein sequence: CASSLLAGDNYEQYF.

This clone is a singleton in its sample. The V and J genes are TRBV5-1 and TRBJ2-2; no clear D gene. The CDR3 extends over 16 amino acids. The V gene's germline CDR1 is SGHRS and CDR2 YFSETQ. The ends were cut back, 4 bases at V and 0 bases at J, with 13 bases in the middle. The CDR3 here is CASSPLSPSNTGELFF. The CDR3 DNA sequence: TGCGCCAGCAGCCCCCTGTCGCCATCGAACACCGGGGAGCTGTTTTTT. The full variable domain, with the rest looked up from reference TRBV5-1 and TRBJ2-2, is KAGVTQTPRYLIKTRGQQVTLSCSPISGHRSVSWYQQTPGQGLQFLFEYFSETQRNKGNFPGRFSGRQFSNSRSEMNVSTLELGDSALYLCASSPLSPSNTGELFFGEGSRLTVL.

This clone was seen once. Other DNA sequences within the sample encode an identical CDR3. The chain is built from TRBV27 and TRBJ2-7; D may be TRBD1 or TRBD2 (6 bases each). Germline V gene sequence: CDR1 MNHEY, CDR2 SMNVEV (reference sequence). This CDR3 has 14 residues. The V end lost 3 bases, the J end lost 2 bases, and 11 bases lay between the germline ends. This CDR3 is CASSFEGGPYEQYF. The CDR3 DNA follows: TGTGCCAGCAGTTTTGAGGGGGGCCCCTACGAGCAGTACTTC.

This chain uses TRBV6-6 with TRBJ1-1; TRBD1 matches at 10 bases. Trimming at V came to 10 bases and at J to 4 bases, leaving 12 bases not matched to a gene. This CDR3 comprises 15 residues. Germline CDR1 is MNHNY and CDR2 is SVGAGI (reference sequence). The CDR3 region is CATLFGQGEGTEAFF. CDR3 bases: TGTGCCACCTTATTTGGACAGGGGGAGGGCACTGAAGCTTTCTTT.

This clone has only one observation. V is TRBV6-4 and J is TRBJ1-2; perhaps TRBD1 as D (5 bases). The CDR3 length is 15 residues. V lost 4 bases to trimming and J lost 4 bases, with 16 bases between them. Germline-derived CDR1 and CDR2 are MRHNA and SNTAGT. The CDR3 is CASSVGGDSPYGYTF. CDR3 coding DNA: TGTGCCAGCAGTGTAGGTGGCGACAGTCCCTATGGCTACACCTTC.

This clone was detected once. Other nucleotide sequences in the sample specify the same CDR3. The chain carries TRBV2 and TRBJ2-3, with TRBD2 matching over 8 bases. The trim removed 4 bases at V and 2 bases at J, leaving 5 bases unmatched. Germline CDR1 is SNHLY and CDR2 is FYNNEI. This CDR3 contains 15 residues. The DNA of the CDR3 is TGTGCCAGCAGTGGGGCTAGCGGGTACACAGATACGCAGTATTTT. Protein product: CASSGASGYTDTQYF.

Of note for this clone: The sample carries other DNA sequences with the same CDR3. The gene calls are TRBV5-4 and TRBJ2-2, with D unclear. Trimming removed 0 bases at V and 6 bases at J, with 6 bases between. CDR1 SGHNT and CDR2 YYREEE come from the germline V gene (reference sequence). The CDR3 consists of 13 residues. The CDR3 DNA is TGTGCCAGCAGCTTGGGTGGAGCCGGGGAGCTGTTTTTT. As protein: CASSLGGAGELFF.

V usage is TRBV29-1 and J usage is TRBJ1-1, with TRBD1 identical over 7 bases. Germline CDR1 and CDR2: SQVTM and ANQGSEA. The CDR3 spans 13 residues. The V segment lost 7 bases and the J segment 1 base; nucleotides outside the gene matches: 6. CDR3 DNA sequence: TGCAGCGCCCACAGGGGTGGGAACACTGAAGCTTTCTTT. Translation: CSAHRGGNTEAFF.

The chain carries TRBV7-2 and TRBJ2-5; possible D gene TRBD2, 6 bases. The V end was cut by 5 bases, the J end by 3 bases, with 19 bases between. The CDR3 sequence is 16 residues long. CDR1 is SGHTA, CDR2 FQGNSA, per germline. The CDR3 loop is CASSPELGRTKETQYF. CDR3 in DNA: TGTGCCAGCAGCCCCGAGCTGGGACGGACTAAAGAGACCCAGTACTTC.

The count of this clone is one. This chain connects TRBV7-9 to TRBJ2-1; 14 bases are a match to TRBD2. The J segment lost 8 bases and the V segment lost 0 bases, leaving 0 bases of the junction unmatched. Germline V gene sequence: CDR1 SEHNR, CDR2 FQNEAQ (reference sequence). The CDR3 is 15 amino acids. The chain's CDR3 is CASSLAGLAGDEQFF. Written as DNA, the CDR3 is TGTGCCAGCAGCTTAGCGGGACTAGCGGGGGATGAGCAGTTCTTC.

The J gene is TRBJ2-1, the V gene TRBV4-1; D is unresolved. The germline V gene encodes CDR1 MGHRA and CDR2 YSYEKL. The V end lost 0 bases, the J end lost 10 bases, and 10 bases lay between the germline ends. The CDR3 extends over 13 amino acids. This chain's CDR3 is CASSQDGKGEQFF. The CDR3 DNA reads TGCGCCAGCAGCCAAGATGGGAAAGGCGAGCAGTTCTTC.

A word on this clone: This sample also contains other DNA sequences that code for the same CDR3. The chain recombines TRBV30 with TRBJ2-2; D gene ambiguous. The length of the CDR3 is 12 residues. Trimming stripped 2 bases from V and 4 bases from J, with 5 bases between. Germline lookup yields CDR1 GTSNPN and CDR2 SVGIG (reference sequence). CDR3 nucleotide sequence: TGTGCCTGGAGTCGAGTCACCGGGGAGCTGTTTTTT. Its protein product is CAWSRVTGELFF.